The sequence of this TCR beta chain was determined in a study of cytomegalovirus exposure and HLA in healthy donors. Primers included in the PCR were 60 Vbeta and 13 Jbeta primers. Using immunoSEQ multiplex PCR, the repertoire was profiled, and TCRdb retains in-frame clones only, with some absent. The sample contains over 150,000 clones, 68% of which appear only once. V dropped 5 bases and J dropped 4 bases, with 17 bases sitting between them. This CDR3 is built from 15 residues. Looked up from germline, CDR1 is SGHTA and CDR2 is FQGNSA. Study-wide findings and caveats: There was a cluster of highly shared sequence variants that was likely a sequencing artifact. No immune exposure information besides CMV serostatus was available. HLA alleles were associated with around 17,000 TCR beta sequences in a later analysis at 0.05 false discovery rate. Confirmation was obtained in vitro that a few CMV-associated chains are specific for CMV antigens.

About this clone: As yet, its antigen is unknown.

This TCR came from a man in his fifties or sixties in good health and CMV-seronegative. The rearrangement links TRBV7-2 to TRBJ2-5; D possibly corresponds to TRBD1 (7 bases). The sequencing sample was made of PBMCs. This CDR3 is CASSLTQGGLETQYF. Here the CDR3 DNA reads TGTGCCAGCAGCCTAACCCAGGGGGGACTAGAGACCCAGTACTTC.